The 15 T cell receptor beta chains in this list originate from one sample, sequenced in a study of spatial heterogeneity in lung cancer (dated by TCRdb to the late 2010s). These receptors are not linked to any known antigen. What the research found in general, with its limitations: The tumor nonsynonymous mutation count correlated with the number of expanded intratumoral alpha and beta TCRs.

The sample's time point, from its label and the paper: sample taken at primary tumor resection. Library preparation used 5' RACE. The sample was run on a NextSeq 500. TCRdb reworked the public reads: Q25 trimming with fastp, MiXCR clone assembly, productive beta chains retained. Rows with a matching CDR3 protein are joined into one entry that keeps the most common DNA and genes. This sample comprises under 14,000 distinct CDR3 sequences, around 7.9% of them detected only once. In total, the top ten clones hold 20% to 25% of the sample. The material was lung tumor tissue, obtained at surgery. These TCRs come from a female donor with early-stage non-small cell lung cancer.

By share of the sample, this clonotype is medium-sized. This beta chain turned up in a library designed for alpha chains; as an off-target read, its abundance says little. This chain joins TRBV9 and TRBJ1-2; 9 bases fit TRBD1. Germline V gene lookup returns CDR1 SGDLS and CDR2 YYNGEE. This CDR3 has 15 residues. V trimming: 4 bases; J trimming: 1 base; junction bases outside the gene matches: 5. In DNA, the CDR3 is TGTGCCAGCAGCACACTGACAGGGGGTAACTATGGCTACACCTTC. Its protein is CASSTLTGGNYGYTF.

This clonotype appeared a few times. Since the library was made to target alpha chains, this beta chain is a stray read and its abundance is not meaningful. This chain joins TRBV6-5 and TRBJ1-1; D not resolved. Per the germline V gene, CDR1 is MNHEY and CDR2 is SVGAGI. This CDR3 comprises 13 residues. V lost 4 bases, J lost 5 bases, and 11 bases lay in between. The DNA for the CDR3 is TGTGCCAGCAGTTTCTCAGTGGGAACTGAAGCTTTCTTT. It is translated as CASSFSVGTEAFF.

This clonotype was picked up many times. This beta chain is an off-target read within a library intended for alpha chains, so its frequency means little. This sequence joins TRBV6-2 or TRBV6-3 and TRBJ1-6; TRBD1 matches 7 bases. This CDR3 comprises 14 residues. V lost 6 bases to trimming and J lost 9 bases; unmatched junction nucleotides: 8. Looked up from germline, CDR1 is MNHEY and CDR2 is SVGEGT. CDR3 coding DNA: TGTGCCAGCAGCAACACAGGGGTTAGTTCACCCCTCCACTTT. It yields the protein CASSNTGVSSPLHF.

The sample holds many counts of this clonotype. This beta chain was picked up by a library intended for alpha chains and is off target, so its count carries little meaning. The genes are TRBV30 and TRBJ2-1; D perhaps matches TRBD2 (5 bases). CDR1 is GTSNPN and CDR2 is SVGIG in the germline V gene (reference sequence). With 7 bases removed from V and 3 bases from J, the gap between germline ends came to 13 bases. The CDR3 runs 13 residues. The DNA of the CDR3 is TGTGCCTCTACAGACGCGGGCTACAATGAGCAGTTCTTC. This gives the protein CASTDAGYNEQFF.

This clonotype showed up just a few times. Since it is a stray read in a library aimed at alpha chains, this beta chain has a size that is not meaningful. This chain joins TRBV7-2 and TRBJ2-3, with 7 bases aligning to TRBD2. CDR1 SGHTA and CDR2 FQGNSA come from the germline V gene. This CDR3 comprises 12 residues. J gave up 5 bases and V 6 bases, and 2 bases lay outside the gene matches. The CDR3 protein is CASSGGGDTQYF. CDR3 DNA: TGTGCCAGCAGTGGGGGGGGAGATACGCAGTATTTT.

Ten or more counts support this clonotype. This beta chain slipped into a library made for alpha chains as a stray read, so its size is not meaningful. The chain employs TRBV7-9 and TRBJ1-4, with 7 bases lining up with TRBD1. The CDR3 is made up of 15 amino acids. Germline V gene lookup returns CDR1 SEHNR and CDR2 FQNEAQ (reference sequence). V was clipped by 7 bases and J by 7 bases; unmatched bases: 12. The CDR3, as DNA: TGTGCCAGCACCCCTGCGGGGCAGGGGGGTGAAAAACTGTTTTTT. Its protein is CASTPAGQGGEKLFF.

This clonotype is classed as medium-sized (0.01 to 0.1%). In a library made to pick up alpha chains, this beta chain is a stray read with a size that means little. V is TRBV5-1 and J is TRBJ2-5, with 8 bases that match TRBD2. Germline V lookup: CDR1 SGHRS, CDR2 YFSETQ. V was clipped by 1 base and J by 1 base; unmatched bases: 3. The CDR3 contains 15 residues. CDR3 nucleotide sequence: TGCGCCAGCAGCTTGCAGCGGGGGCCCCAAGAGACCCAGTACTTC. Translated: CASSLQRGPQETQYF.

About this clonotype itself: This beta chain appears as a stray read in a library generated for alpha chains; its size is not informative. The gene calls are TRBV3-1 and TRBJ2-1; TRBD2 matches at 10 bases. Trimming took 4 bases from V and 5 from J; bases not matched to a gene: 5. CDR3 length: 15 residues. In germline, CDR1 is LGHDT, CDR2 YNNKEL (reference sequence). The CDR3 nucleotides read TGTGCCAGCAGCCGCCTTAGCGGGGGGAACAATGAGCAGTTCTTC. Translating gives CASSRLSGGNNEQFF.

A remark on this clonotype: Since it is a stray read in a library aimed at alpha chains, this beta chain has a size that is not meaningful. This chain connects TRBV12-3 or TRBV12-4 to TRBJ1-5; TRBD1 is a possible D gene (6 bases). This CDR3 region has 12 residues. Trimming left V 6 bases short and J 9 bases short, with 12 bases between. The CDR3 DNA reads as TGTGCCAGCAGCCCCGGGGGCCGGCCCCAGCATTTT. Translation gives CASSPGGRPQHF.

This clonotype appeared many times. Being off target in a library aimed at alpha chains, this beta chain has a size of little meaning. The chain couples TRBV11-3 to TRBJ2-5; 8 bases agree with TRBD2. The length of the CDR3 is 15 residues. J was trimmed by 1 base and V by 0 bases; bases with no gene match: 1. Germline values: CDR1 SGHNT, CDR2 YENEEA. The CDR3 loop is CASSLDGTSQETQYF. The CDR3 coding sequence is TGTGCCAGCAGCTTAGATGGGACTAGCCAAGAGACCCAGTACTTC.

This clonotype showed up many times. Within a library made for alpha chains, this beta chain is off target, and its count is uninformative. CDR3 nucleotides: TGTGCCAGCAGCTTATATACGGGGGGTACCCTCGATGAGCAGTTCTTC. Residues: CASSLYTGGTLDEQFF. This sequence joins TRBV7-9 and TRBJ2-1; the match to TRBD2 covers 7 bases. The CDR3 spans 16 residues. V dropped 2 bases and J dropped 8; count of bases not matched to a gene: 12. The germline V gene has CDR1 SEHNR and CDR2 FQNEAQ (reference sequence).

Points on this clonotype: Found in a library prepared for alpha chains, this beta chain is an off-target read, and its abundance has little meaning. V usage is TRBV7-3 and J usage is TRBJ2-1, with 7 bases lining up with TRBD2. V lost 0 bases to trimming and J lost 9 bases; unmatched junction nucleotides: 5. CDR3 length equals 14 residues. The germline CDR1 and CDR2 sequences are SGHTA and FQGTGA. This CDR3 reads CASSLTGGGAEQFF. The CDR3 coding sequence is TGTGCCAGCAGCTTAACAGGCGGGGGAGCTGAGCAGTTCTTC. Looking up the rest from reference TRBV7-3 and TRBJ2-1 gives the full variable domain: GAGVSQTPSNKVTEKGKYVELRCDPISGHTALYWYRQSLGQGPEFLIYFQGTGAADDSGLPNDRFFAVRPEGSVSTLKIQRTERGDSAVYLCASSLTGGGAEQFFGPGTRLTVL.

This clonotype was observed many times. Since it is a stray read in a library aimed at alpha chains, this beta chain has a size that is not meaningful. V and J are TRBV5-1 and TRBJ2-2, with a possible D match to TRBD1 (6 bases). CDR3 length equals 17 residues. Trimming took off 0 bases at V and 4 bases at J, with 16 bases between the two ends. CDR1 is SGHRS and CDR2 is YFSETQ in the germline V gene. This chain's CDR3 is CASSLEGSVRGTGELFF. CDR3 sequence (DNA): TGCGCCAGCAGCTTGGAAGGCAGCGTCAGGGGCACCGGGGAGCTGTTTTTT.

Comments on this clonotype: This beta chain came through as a stray read in a library set up for alpha chains, and its size says little. This sequence joins TRBV30 and TRBJ2-5, with D possibly TRBD1 on 6 matching bases. Germline CDR1 GTSNPN, CDR2 SVGIG (reference sequence). CDR3 length: 14 amino acids. V lost 2 bases and J lost 1, with 11 bases in between. The DNA for the CDR3 is TGTGCCTGGAGTCCAGGGGCCCTCCAAGAGACCCAGTACTTC. This translates into CAWSPGALQETQYF.

This clonotype has only a few counts. This beta chain is an unintended read in a library built for alpha chains; its size means little. The genes are TRBV3-1 and TRBJ2-5, with 9 bases that match TRBD2. The CDR3 length is 15 residues. Germline lookup yields CDR1 LGHDT and CDR2 YNNKEL (reference sequence). The V gene end was trimmed by 3 bases and the J gene end by 4 bases; junction bases not matched to a gene: 6. The CDR3 reads CASSQDGLARETQYF. DNA of the CDR3: TGTGCCAGCAGCCAGGACGGACTAGCGCGAGAGACCCAGTACTTC.